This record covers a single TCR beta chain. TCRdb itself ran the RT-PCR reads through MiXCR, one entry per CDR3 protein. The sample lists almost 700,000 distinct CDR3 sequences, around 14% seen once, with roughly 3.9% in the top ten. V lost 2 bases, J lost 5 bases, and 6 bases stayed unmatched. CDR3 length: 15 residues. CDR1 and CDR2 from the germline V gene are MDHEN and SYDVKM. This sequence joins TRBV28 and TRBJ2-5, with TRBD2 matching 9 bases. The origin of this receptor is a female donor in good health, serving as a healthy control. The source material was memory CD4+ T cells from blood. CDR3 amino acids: CASSLAGGRTETQYF. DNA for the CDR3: TGTGCCAGCAGTTTAGCGGGAGGGCGTACGGAGACCCAGTACTTC.